This TCR beta chain was recorded in a study of technical replicates of blood from several donors. Some clones are missing from TCRdb's copy, which holds only in-frame ones; the method was immunoSEQ multiplex PCR. Of approximately 99,000 clones detected, 96% appear once; the ten largest clones hold about 0.36%. V dropped 4 bases and J dropped 4 bases, with 10 bases sitting between them. Germline-derived CDR1 and CDR2 are MDHEN and SYDVKM. This CDR3 spans 13 amino acids. The clonotype was recovered from a human donor in good health. This chain links TRBV28 with TRBJ1-2, with D perhaps TRBD1 (5 bases). Sequencing was performed on T cells isolated from PBMCs. Written as DNA, the CDR3 is TGTGCCAGCAGTTCCAGACAGTCCTATGGCTACACCTTC. Protein sequence: CASSSRQSYGYTF.